A single sample is the source of the 28 T cell receptor beta chains below, sequenced in a study of lymphopenia after photon versus proton radiotherapy. Assay used: immunoSEQ multiplex PCR; TCRdb lists only in-frame clones, some missing. Of 25,000 or so clones listed, more than 70% are singletons. Here the sequenced sample was peripheral blood, taken from a patient treated with photon-based radiotherapy. These receptors came from a young man with gastric cancer.

This sequence joins TRBV5-6 and TRBJ1-1; 7 bases line up with TRBD1. The V gene's germline CDR1 is SGHDT and CDR2 YYEEEE. The J segment lost 1 base and the V segment lost 3 bases, leaving 6 bases of the junction unmatched. The length of the CDR3 is 15 residues. CDR3 sequence (DNA): TGTGCCAGCAGCTGGGCCGGGACAGAGAACACTGAAGCTTTCTTT. Its translation is CASSWAGTENTEAFF. Full variable domain (outside the CDR3, taken from reference TRBV5-6 and TRBJ1-1): DAGVTQSPTHLIKTRGQQVTLRCSPKSGHDTVSWYQQALGQGPQFIFQYYEEEERQRGNFPDRFSGHQFPNYSSELNVNALLLGDSALYLCASSWAGTENTEAFFGQGTRLTVV.

A word on this clone: It is likely a read error, because the conserved phenylalanine at the end of the CDR3 is missing. The CDR3 region is CTSSQAAGGSPPYEQYL. In DNA, the CDR3 is TGTACCAGCAGCCAAGCGGCTGGTGGGAGTCCCCCCTACGAGCAGTACCTC. The chain joins TRBV4-2 to TRBJ2-7, with a tentative D call TRBD2 (5 bases). The CDR3 contains 17 residues. Germline CDR1 reads LGHNA; CDR2 reads YNFKEQ.

The rearrangement joins TRBV19 to TRBJ1-1, with D unclear. The CDR3 has 12 residues. Trimming left V 8 bases short and J 1 base short, with 8 bases between. Germline CDR1 LNHDA, CDR2 SQIVND (reference sequence). The CDR3 spells CASSWGNTEAFF. CDR3 nucleotide sequence: TGTGCCAGTTCTTGGGGGAACACTGAAGCTTTCTTT. Full variable domain (remainder filled in from reference TRBV19 and TRBJ1-1): DGGITQSPKYLFRKEGQNVTLSCEQNLNHDAMYWYRQDPGQGLRLIYYSQIVNDFQKGDIAEGYSVSREKKESFPLTVTSAQKNPTAFYLCASSWGNTEAFFGQGTRLTVV.

The chain uses TRBV27 and TRBJ1-2, with D tentatively TRBD1 (5 bases). This CDR3 has 13 amino acids. Germline lookup yields CDR1 MNHEY and CDR2 SMNVEV (reference sequence). V dropped 8 bases and J dropped 4 bases, with 14 bases sitting between them. The CDR3 nucleotides read TGTGCCAGCTCGGCCGGGGCTTCCTATGGCTACACCTTC. Protein sequence: CASSAGASYGYTF.

J is TRBJ2-5 and V is TRBV2; the D is unclear. Per the germline V gene, CDR1 is SNHLY and CDR2 is FYNNEI. Trimming removed 5 bases from V and 1 base from J, with 8 bases in between. The CDR3 has 13 amino acids. The CDR3 spells CASSLWTQETQYF. The CDR3 DNA follows: TGTGCCAGCAGTTTGTGGACCCAAGAGACCCAGTACTTC.

The chain uses TRBV5-1 and TRBJ2-5; 10 bases are shared with TRBD1. The germline V gene has CDR1 SGHRS and CDR2 YFSETQ. With V trimmed by 4 bases and J by 4 bases, 7 bases remained unmatched. The CDR3 loop spans 15 amino acids. This CDR3 is CASSAGTGAPETQYF. CDR3 nucleotide sequence: TGCGCCAGCAGCGCCGGGACAGGGGCTCCAGAGACCCAGTACTTC.

The J gene is TRBJ1-1, the V gene TRBV11-2, with D maybe TRBD1 (6 bases). Germline CDR1 and CDR2: SGHAT and FQNNGV. The CDR3 runs to 15 residues. Deletions cut 0 bases from V and 1 base from J, with 9 bases between. Here the CDR3 reads CASSLEGAGNTEAFF. Written as DNA, the CDR3 is TGTGCCAGCAGCTTAGAGGGGGCTGGGAACACTGAAGCTTTCTTT.

V gene TRBV7-8 combines with J gene TRBJ2-1; 12 bases fit TRBD1. V gave up 3 bases and J gave up 8 bases; unmatched junction bases: 8. CDR1 and CDR2 from the germline V gene are SGHVS and FQNEAQ. CDR3 length: 16 residues. The CDR3 DNA is TGTGCCAGCAGCTTCCCAGGGACAGGGGGCTCCGATGAGCAGTTCTTC. It specifies CASSFPGTGGSDEQFF. Using reference TRBV7-8 and TRBJ2-1 for the parts outside the CDR3, the full variable domain is GAGVSQSPRYKVAKRGQDVALRCDPISGHVSLFWYQQALGQGPEFLTYFQNEAQLDKSGLPSDRFFAERPEGSVSTLKIQRTQQEDSAVYLCASSFPGTGGSDEQFFGPGTRLTVL.

Written as DNA, the CDR3 is TGCAGCGTCGGGACAGGGACGGCCAATGAAGCTTTCTTT. It specifies CSVGTGTANEAFF. The chain is built from TRBV29-1 and TRBJ1-1; 9 nucleotides line up with TRBD1. Germline V gene lookup returns CDR1 SQVTM and CDR2 ANQGSEA. V was pared by 6 bases and J by 7 bases, with 9 bases of the junction left unmatched. There are 13 residues in the CDR3.

The chain uses TRBV19 and TRBJ1-2, with D tentatively TRBD1 (5 bases). V was pared by 5 bases and J by 1 base, with 14 bases between. The CDR3 covers 15 residues. Germline CDR1 and CDR2: LNHDA and SQIVND (reference sequence). CDR3 sequence reads: CASSPTVDHNYGYTF. The DNA of the CDR3 is TGTGCCAGTAGTCCGACAGTGGATCATAACTATGGCTACACCTTC. Variable domain in full (rest from reference TRBV19 and TRBJ1-2): DGGITQSPKYLFRKEGQNVTLSCEQNLNHDAMYWYRQDPGQGLRLIYYSQIVNDFQKGDIAEGYSVSREKKESFPLTVTSAQKNPTAFYLCASSPTVDHNYGYTFGSGTRLTVV.

This clone was observed a handful of times. CDR3 amino acids: CASMLAGGHQETQYF. The CDR3 region has the DNA TGTGCCAGCATGCTTGCAGGGGGTCACCAAGAGACCCAGTACTTC. The genes are TRBV7-8 and TRBJ2-5, with 7 bases that match TRBD1. Germline lookup yields CDR1 SGHVS and CDR2 FQNEAQ. The CDR3 has 15 amino acids. The J segment lost 0 bases and the V segment lost 7 bases, leaving 8 bases of the junction unmatched.

The chain recombines TRBV27 with TRBJ2-1; perhaps TRBD2 as D (5 bases). The CDR3 is made up of 14 amino acids. V was trimmed by 8 bases and J by 4 bases, leaving 15 bases between them. CDR1 MNHEY and CDR2 SMNVEV come from the germline V gene (reference sequence). The CDR3 DNA reads TGTGCCAGCTGGGGTCCTCCGGGGTACAATGAGCAGTTCTTC. It codes for CASWGPPGYNEQFF.

CDR3 nucleotide sequence: TGTGCCAGCAGTTTGGGGCCTTCAGCTTTCTTT. Translated, it gives CASSLGPSAFF. The chain employs TRBV28 and TRBJ1-1; D is perhaps TRBD1 (5 bases). Trimming took 3 bases from V and 10 from J, leaving 9 bases between them. Looked up from germline, CDR1 is MDHEN and CDR2 is SYDVKM. The CDR3 runs 11 residues.

In nucleotides, the CDR3 is TGTGCCAGCAGCCCAGGTGAAAGCAATCAGCCCCAGCATTTT. Residues: CASSPGESNQPQHF. This chain uses TRBV6-5 with TRBJ1-5; D is ambiguous. The CDR3 totals 14 residues. Between the trimmed V and J ends, which lost 6 bases and 1 base, there was a span of 10 bases. Germline loops: CDR1 MNHEY, CDR2 SVGAGI.

The chain is built from TRBV7-2 and TRBJ1-3; tentative D call: TRBD1 (6 bases). V gave up 0 bases and J gave up 4 bases, with 13 bases separating them. This CDR3 comprises 16 residues. The germline CDR1 and CDR2 sequences are SGHTA and FQGNSA. The CDR3 loop reads CASSLAEGGTGNTIYF. The CDR3 coding sequence is TGTGCCAGCAGCTTAGCCGAGGGGGGGACCGGAAACACCATATATTTT. Full variable domain (missing parts from reference TRBV7-2 and TRBJ1-3): GAGVSQSPSNKVTEKGKDVELRCDPISGHTALYWYRQSLGQGLEFLIYFQGNSAPDKSGLPSDRFSAERTGGSVSTLTIQRTQQEDSAVYLCASSLAEGGTGNTIYFGEGSWLTVV.

The genes are TRBV5-8 and TRBJ2-1; 11 positions match TRBD2. CDR1 SGHTS and CDR2 YDEGEE come from the germline V gene. The V and J ends lost 5 bases and 7 bases, in that order; junction bases with no gene match: 14. This CDR3 spans 17 amino acids. The CDR3 here is CASRIPSLAGVYNEQFF. The DNA of the CDR3 is TGTGCCAGCAGAATCCCTTCACTAGCGGGAGTTTATAATGAGCAGTTCTTC. The full variable domain, in which reference TRBV5-8 and TRBJ2-1 provide the parts outside the CDR3, is EAGVTQSPTHLIKTRGQQATLRCSPISGHTSVYWYQQALGLGLQFLLWYDEGEERNRGNFPPRFSGRQFPNYSSELNVNALELEDSALYLCASRIPSLAGVYNEQFFGPGTRLTVL.

The genes are TRBV7-3 and TRBJ1-1; D unresolved. CDR3 size: 13 residues. Germline loops: CDR1 SGHTA, CDR2 FQGTGA. Trimming left V 4 bases short and J 1 base short, with 7 bases between. The DNA of the CDR3 is TGTGCCAGCAGCTCGCAGAGGAACACTGAAGCTTTCTTT. Translating gives CASSSQRNTEAFF.

The chain links TRBV7-3 to TRBJ2-3; TRBD2 matches at 9 bases. V shed 3 bases and J 0 bases; nucleotides not matched to a gene: 19. The CDR3 spans 21 residues. Germline CDR1 is SGHTA and CDR2 is FQGTGA. DNA for the CDR3: TGTGCCAGCAGCTTTAAACGAAATTCCGGGACTAGCATCTCTAGCACAGATACGCAGTATTTT. Its translation: CASSFKRNSGTSISSTDTQYF.

The chain carries TRBV7-2 and TRBJ2-2; TRBD2 is a possible D gene (6 bases). Germline lookup yields CDR1 SGHTA and CDR2 FQGNSA. V lost 5 bases to trimming and J lost 7 bases, with 8 bases between them. This CDR3 is built from 12 residues. The DNA of the CDR3 is TGTGCCAGCAGCGCTAGCGTCGGGGAGCTGTTTTTT. It codes for CASSASVGELFF.

J is TRBJ2-3 and V is TRBV6-5, with D perhaps matching TRBD1 or TRBD2 (5 bases each). With 5 bases removed from V and 0 bases from J, the gap between germline ends came to 12 bases. In germline, CDR1 is MNHEY, CDR2 SVGAGI. The CDR3 consists of 15 residues. The CDR3 nucleotides are TGTGCCAGCAGTAGGGACCCACAGAGCACAGATACGCAGTATTTT. Translation: CASSRDPQSTDTQYF.

The rearrangement uses TRBV7-2 and TRBJ2-5; 8 nucleotides align to TRBD1. There are 14 residues in the CDR3. Germline V gene data show CDR1 as SGHTA and CDR2 as FQGNSA. The trim removed 0 bases at V and 5 bases at J, leaving 2 bases unmatched. The CDR3 nucleotides are TGTGCCAGCAGCTTAGCGACAGGGGTTGAGACCCAGTACTTC. This gives the protein CASSLATGVETQYF.

The genes are TRBV5-1 and TRBJ1-5; perhaps TRBD1 as D (6 bases). The CDR3 extends over 14 amino acids. The germline gives CDR1 SGHRS, CDR2 YFSETQ. V lost 4 bases and J lost 8, with 16 bases in between. The CDR3 DNA sequence: TGCGCCAGCAGCCTGCGGGGGGCTAAAGAGCCCCAGCATTTT. Translated: CASSLRGAKEPQHF.

The chain recombines TRBV9 with TRBJ1-5; no clear D. In germline, CDR1 is SGDLS, CDR2 YYNGEE. The CDR3 runs to 15 residues. The ends were cut back, 0 bases at V and 0 bases at J, with 7 bases in the middle. The CDR3 here is CASSVAGSSNQPQHF. The CDR3 coding sequence is TGTGCCAGCAGCGTAGCGGGCAGTAGCAATCAGCCCCAGCATTTT.

The V and J genes are TRBV7-3 and TRBJ2-5, with 8 bases fitting TRBD1. Trimming at V came to 5 bases and at J to 4 bases, leaving 6 bases not matched to a gene. CDR3 length: 14 amino acids. Germline V lookup: CDR1 SGHTA, CDR2 FQGTGA. CDR3 in DNA: TGTGCCAGCAGCCCTACAGGGGGTCGAGAGACCCAGTACTTC. Translation: CASSPTGGRETQYF. The full variable domain, in which reference TRBV7-3 and TRBJ2-5 provide the parts outside the CDR3, is GAGVSQTPSNKVTEKGKYVELRCDPISGHTALYWYRQSLGQGPEFLIYFQGTGAADDSGLPNDRFFAVRPEGSVSTLKIQRTERGDSAVYLCASSPTGGRETQYFGPGTRLLVL.

The gene calls are TRBV9 and TRBJ2-1, with 10 bases fitting TRBD1. V lost 4 bases, J lost 1 base, and 5 bases stayed unmatched. CDR1 is SGDLS and CDR2 is YYNGEE in the germline V gene. This CDR3 has 16 residues. The CDR3 protein is CASSPPGQGSYNEQFF. CDR3 DNA: TGTGCCAGCAGCCCGCCGGGACAGGGGTCCTACAATGAGCAGTTCTTC.

V and J are TRBV7-2 and TRBJ2-6, with D maybe TRBD1 (6 bases). The CDR3 spans 15 residues. Per the germline V gene, CDR1 is SGHTA and CDR2 is FQGNSA. Between the trimmed V and J ends, which lost 3 bases and 0 bases, there was a span of 6 bases. The CDR3 sequence is CASSLDSSGANVLTF. The CDR3 DNA reads TGTGCCAGCAGCTTGGACAGCTCTGGGGCCAACGTCCTGACTTTC.

The chain couples TRBV29-1 to TRBJ2-1, with a tentative D call TRBD1 (5 bases). Per the germline V gene, CDR1 is SQVTM and CDR2 is ANQGSEA. This CDR3 has 14 amino acids. Trimming pared 4 bases from V and 0 bases from J, leaving 10 bases between. CDR3 in DNA: TGCAGCGTTGGGGCAGACAGCTCCTACAATGAGCAGTTCTTC. Its protein product is CSVGADSSYNEQFF.

The chain has TRBV28 and TRBJ2-3; 12 bases match TRBD2. V was pared by 5 bases and J by 0 bases, with 15 bases of the junction left unmatched. CDR1 and CDR2 from the germline V gene are MDHEN and SYDVKM. The CDR3 totals 20 residues. DNA of the CDR3: TGTGCCAGCAGTCACCGGAATACTAGCGGGGGGCCGGGAAGCACAGATACGCAGTATTTT. It yields the protein CASSHRNTSGGPGSTDTQYF. The full variable domain, its missing parts supplied by reference TRBV28 and TRBJ2-3, is DVKVTQSSRYLVKRTGEKVFLECVQDMDHENMFWYRQDPGLGLRLIYFSYDVKMKEKGDIPEGYSVSREKKERFSLILESASTNQTSMYLCASSHRNTSGGPGSTDTQYFGPGTRLTVL.